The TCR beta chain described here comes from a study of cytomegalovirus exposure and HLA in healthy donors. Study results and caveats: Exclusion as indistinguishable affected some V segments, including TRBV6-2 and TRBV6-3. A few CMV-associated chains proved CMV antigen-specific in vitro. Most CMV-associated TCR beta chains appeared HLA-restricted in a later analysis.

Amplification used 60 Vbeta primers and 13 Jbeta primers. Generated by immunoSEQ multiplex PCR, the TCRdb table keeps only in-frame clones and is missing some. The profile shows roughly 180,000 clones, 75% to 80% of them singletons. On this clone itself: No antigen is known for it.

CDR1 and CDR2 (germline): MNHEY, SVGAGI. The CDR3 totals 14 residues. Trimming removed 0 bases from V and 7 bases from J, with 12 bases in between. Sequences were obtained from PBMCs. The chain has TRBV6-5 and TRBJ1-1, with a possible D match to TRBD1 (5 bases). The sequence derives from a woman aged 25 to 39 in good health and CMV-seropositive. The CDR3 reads CASSYSGGRIEAFF. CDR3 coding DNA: TGTGCCAGCAGTTACTCGGGGGGACGTATTGAAGCTTTCTTT.